The present T cell receptor beta chain was sequenced within a study of identifying expanded T cells in peripheral blood. Notes on the study in general: Approximately two-week clone count variance significantly increased as total template count grew.

This CDR3 is 15 amino acids long. Germline CDR1 LNHDA, CDR2 SQIVND (reference sequence). The junction had 7 bases not matched to a gene; V was cut back by 5 bases and J by 2 bases. As to this clone: The antigen remains unidentified.

The repertoire was sequenced with immunoSEQ multiplex PCR; TCRdb's copy has only in-frame clones and lacks some. The repertoire has about 78,000 clones, approximately 84% of them found once; the top ten carry 18%. Healthy donors had no documented immune events, such as infections, while sampled. The gene calls are TRBV19 and TRBJ2-7, with 9 bases that match TRBD2. The clonotype originates from a person aged 18 to 75 in good health. Sequencing was carried out using blood. The CDR3 DNA is TGTGCCAGTAGTTCCGTGACTAGCGGAACCTACGAGCAGTACTTC. Translation gives CASSSVTSGTYEQYF. Combining the CDR3 with reference TRBV19 and TRBJ2-7 gives the whole variable domain DGGITQSPKYLFRKEGQNVTLSCEQNLNHDAMYWYRQDPGQGLRLIYYSQIVNDFQKGDIAEGYSVSREKKESFPLTVTSAQKNPTAFYLCASSSVTSGTYEQYFGPGTRLTVT.